This T cell receptor beta chain appears in the sequencing data of a study of CD4 T cells in relation to SARS-CoV-2 and coronaviruses. About this clone itself: The target antigen is unknown.

Using immunoSEQ multiplex PCR, the repertoire was profiled, and TCRdb retains in-frame clones only, with some absent. The table records 20,000 to 25,000 clones, about 80% of them present only once. The trim removed 5 bases at V and 8 bases at J, leaving 8 bases unmatched. There are 14 residues in the CDR3. Germline CDR1 reads LNHDA; CDR2 reads SQIVND (reference sequence). Before the COVID-19 pandemic, during about 2011-2019, CD4+ T cells were taken from unexposed donors. CD4+ T cells were isolated from the cells after around eleven days of culture. J is TRBJ2-2 and V is TRBV19, with TRBD1 identical over 7 bases. This receptor was taken from a human donor in good health. Sequencing used CD4+ T cells from PBMCs, cultured in vitro. As DNA, the CDR3 is TGTGCCAGTAGTGTAACAGGGGAATCGGGGGAGCTGTTTTTT. Residues: CASSVTGESGELFF.